The 14 T cell receptor beta chains below come from one sample, sequenced in a study of spatial heterogeneity in lung cancer. MiXCR was run by TCRdb on the 5' RACE reads, yielding one entry per CDR3 protein. The sample records under 150,000 distinct CDR3 sequences, less than 14% being singletons. Described time point: blood at routine non-recurrence follow-up after resection. Sequenced here: PBMCs, sampled at follow-up. Source of these receptors: a female donor with early-stage non-small cell lung cancer.

This clonotype was observed at least ten times. The gene calls are TRBV28 and TRBJ1-2, with D possibly matching TRBD1 (5 bases). V shed 4 bases and J shed 3 bases, with 9 bases lying between them. The length of the CDR3 is 13 residues. Germline loops: CDR1 MDHEN, CDR2 SYDVKM. CDR3 sequence: CASSSGGDYGYTF. CDR3 in DNA: TGTGCCAGCAGTTCGGGGGGAGACTATGGCTACACCTTC.

The chain carries TRBV28 and TRBJ1-6; D is unclear. V was clipped by 6 bases and J by 9 bases, with 9 bases between them. CDR1 is MDHEN, CDR2 SYDVKM, per germline. This CDR3 has 12 residues. CDR3 region: CASRAGSSPLHF. The CDR3 nucleotides are TGTGCCAGCAGAGCCGGGAGTTCACCCCTCCACTTT.

This clonotype was seen ten or more times. The chain links TRBV4-3 to TRBJ2-3; 8 bases line up with TRBD2. Per germline, CDR1 LGHNA and CDR2 YSLEER. V was clipped by 4 bases and J by 0 bases; unmatched bases: 12. CDR3 length equals 18 residues. The CDR3 is CASSLGLVWSASTDTQYF. The CDR3 DNA reads as TGCGCCAGCAGCCTGGGACTAGTGTGGAGCGCAAGCACAGATACGCAGTATTTT.

The V gene is TRBV7-8, the J gene TRBJ1-5, with D maybe TRBD1 (5 bases). Germline CDR1 and CDR2: SGHVS and FQNEAQ. The CDR3 covers 14 residues. V lost 0 bases and J 7 bases, leaving 10 bases between the germline ends. CDR3 DNA: TGTGCCAGCAGCTTAGCCAGGGCGGGACAGCCCCAGCATTTT. Translated: CASSLARAGQPQHF.

In this sample, this clonotype turned up a few times. This chain joins TRBV4-2 and TRBJ2-5; TRBD2 might be the D (8 bases). The CDR3 spans 16 residues. Between the trimmed V and J ends, which lost 4 bases and 5 bases, there was a span of 20 bases. Germline CDR1 and CDR2: LGHNA and YNFKEQ. CDR3 amino acids: CASSPRGPAGDETQYF. The CDR3 DNA reads TGTGCCAGCAGCCCGAGGGGGCCAGCGGGAGATGAGACCCAGTACTTC.

This clonotype was seen at least ten times. This rearrangement joins TRBV19 to TRBJ2-6; D may correspond to TRBD1 or TRBD2 (5 bases each). The ends were cut back, 6 bases at V and 1 base at J, with 10 bases in the middle. CDR1 LNHDA and CDR2 SQIVND come from the germline V gene (reference sequence). The length of the CDR3 is 15 residues. Here the CDR3 reads CASRGRGSGANVLTF. CDR3 coding DNA: TGTGCCAGTAGGGGACGAGGTTCTGGGGCCAACGTCCTGACTTTC.

This clonotype was detected ten times or more. The V call is TRBV9, the J call TRBJ2-6; D uncertain. CDR1 SGDLS and CDR2 YYNGEE come from the germline V gene. The CDR3 totals 16 residues. V lost 2 bases and J lost 0, with 9 bases in between. CDR3 sequence: CASSVGLGSGANVLTF. The CDR3, as DNA: TGTGCCAGCAGCGTTGGTTTGGGCTCTGGGGCCAACGTCCTGACTTTC.

At least ten counts were recorded for this clonotype. This chain joins TRBV7-6 and TRBJ2-1; 15 bases are a match to TRBD2. Germline trimming cut 2 bases from V and 7 bases from J; bases unmatched to any gene: 3. The CDR3 is 16 residues long. Germline loops: CDR1 SGHVS, CDR2 FNYEAQ. Here the CDR3 reads CASSLYGTSGGNEQFF. For the CDR3, the DNA is TGTGCCAGCAGCTTATACGGGACTAGCGGGGGGAATGAGCAGTTCTTC.

This clonotype was seen repeatedly, ten times or more. The rearrangement uses TRBV15 and TRBJ2-1; the D gene is possibly TRBD1 (6 bases). The CDR3 sequence is 15 residues long. Germline V gene lookup returns CDR1 LNHNV and CDR2 YYDKDF (reference sequence). V gave up 3 bases and J gave up 3 bases, with 12 bases separating them. In DNA form, the CDR3 reads TGTGCCACCAGCAGTCTGGACAGCTACTACAATGAGCAGTTCTTC. Its translation: CATSSLDSYYNEQFF.

This clonotype was found a few times. V usage is TRBV25-1 and J usage is TRBJ1-2; 8 bases are a match to TRBD1. This CDR3 has 15 residues. Germline V CDR1 and CDR2: MGHDK, SYGVNS. The junction had 4 bases not matched to a gene; V was cut back by 4 bases and J by 0 bases. CDR3 bases: TGTGCCAGCAGTGCACAGGGGGGAGCTAACTATGGCTACACCTTC. Translation gives CASSAQGGANYGYTF.

This clonotype was picked up a small number of times. The genes are TRBV7-8 and TRBJ1-3; D gene unclear. The CDR3 runs to 14 residues. Germline CDR1 SGHVS, CDR2 FQNEAQ. Trimming removed 8 bases from V and 0 bases from J, with 11 bases in between. CDR3 in amino acids: CASSSGSSGNTIYF. The CDR3, as DNA: TGTGCCAGCTCCAGCGGGAGCTCTGGAAACACCATATATTTT.

This clonotype showed up just a few times. V gene TRBV7-3 combines with J gene TRBJ2-2; D perhaps matches TRBD2 (6 bases). Germline V CDR1 and CDR2: SGHTA, FQGTGA. Trimming took off 4 bases at V and 4 bases at J, with 13 bases between the two ends. The CDR3 loop spans 15 amino acids. The CDR3 is CASSSGTVSTGELFF. CDR3 DNA sequence: TGTGCCAGCAGCTCTGGGACTGTTTCCACCGGGGAGCTGTTTTTT. The full variable domain, in which reference TRBV7-3 and TRBJ2-2 provide the parts outside the CDR3, is GAGVSQTPSNKVTEKGKYVELRCDPISGHTALYWYRQSLGQGPEFLIYFQGTGAADDSGLPNDRFFAVRPEGSVSTLKIQRTERGDSAVYLCASSSGTVSTGELFFGEGSRLTVL.

CDR3: CASSEAGGREEQFF. Here the CDR3 DNA reads TGTGCCAGCAGTGAAGCGGGAGGGCGGGAAGAGCAGTTCTTC. This rearrangement joins TRBV25-1 to TRBJ2-1, with 9 nucleotides matching TRBD2. The trim removed 2 bases at V and 10 bases at J, leaving 6 bases unmatched. The germline gives CDR1 MGHDK, CDR2 SYGVNS. The CDR3 totals 14 residues.

This clonotype was counted only a few times. The CDR3 region is CASIRLRDRFQETQYF. The CDR3 region has the DNA TGTGCCAGCATCCGTCTCCGGGACAGGTTTCAAGAGACCCAGTACTTC. This chain joins TRBV21-1 and TRBJ2-5; no DNA check was done on the table's D call, TRBD1. TRBV21-1 corresponds to a pseudogene. There are 16 residues in the CDR3.